A selection of T cell receptor beta chains follows, all from one sample in a study of cytomegalovirus exposure and HLA in healthy donors. Assay: immunoSEQ multiplex PCR; the TCRdb copy retains only in-frame clones and omits some. Among some 170,000 clones listed, approximately 85% were seen once. The sequencing sample was made of PBMCs. Receptors originate from a girl aged 2 to 9 in good health and CMV-seropositive. Both conserved end residues are part of each CDR3. The D gene is left open where the match is weak. Clone sizes are given selectively: once, few, many, or a class where the clone is expanded.

abundance: .; v_gene: TRBV28; len: 15; d_gene: .; j_gene: TRBJ2-6; CDR3aa: CASSFLSSGANVLTF; CDR3nt: TGTGCCAGCAGTTTTCTCAGCTCTGGGGCCAACGTCCTGACTTTC
abundance: .; v_gene: TRBV29-1; len: 14; d_gene: .; j_gene: TRBJ2-7; CDR3aa: CSVSQRAGYYEQYF; CDR3nt: TGCAGCGTTTCTCAGCGGGCGGGTTATTACGAGCAGTACTTC
abundance: .; v_gene: TRBV7-9; len: 17; d_gene: TRBD2; j_gene: TRBJ2-2; CDR3aa: CASSLAGSGANTGELFF; CDR3nt: TGTGCCAGCAGCTTGGCAGGGAGCGGGGCAAACACCGGGGAGCTGTTTTTT
abundance: .; v_gene: TRBV4-2; len: 16; d_gene: .; j_gene: TRBJ1-5; CDR3aa: CASSHSLGSVNQPQHF; CDR3nt: TGTGCCAGCAGCCATTCTCTGGGGAGTGTCAATCAGCCCCAGCATTTT
abundance: .; v_gene: TRBV28; len: 15; d_gene: TRBD1; j_gene: TRBJ1-5; CDR3aa: CASSFGQGARQPQHF; CDR3nt: TGTGCCAGCAGTTTCGGACAGGGGGCACGTCAGCCCCAGCATTTT
abundance: few; v_gene: TRBV19; len: 16; d_gene: TRBD1; j_gene: TRBJ2-7; CDR3aa: CASRAGTGGASYEQYF; CDR3nt: TGTGCCAGTAGGGCCGGGACAGGGGGCGCCTCCTACGAGCAGTACTTC
abundance: .; v_gene: TRBV10-2; len: 16; d_gene: .; j_gene: TRBJ2-1; CDR3aa: CASSDVSGSKGNEQFF; CDR3nt: TGCGCCAGCAGTGATGTATCCGGGAGTAAAGGCAATGAGCAGTTCTTC
abundance: .; v_gene: TRBV7-8; len: 15; d_gene: TRBD1; j_gene: TRBJ1-5; CDR3aa: CASSLLTGGYQPQHF; CDR3nt: TGTGCCAGCAGCTTACTCACAGGGGGTTATCAGCCCCAGCATTTT
abundance: .; v_gene: TRBV9; len: 17; d_gene: TRBD2; j_gene: TRBJ2-5; CDR3aa: CASSVGLAGGSQETQYF; CDR3nt: TGTGCCAGCAGCGTAGGACTAGCGGGAGGATCTCAAGAGACCCAGTACTTC
abundance: .; v_gene: TRBV4-1; len: 16; d_gene: TRBD1; j_gene: TRBJ2-3; CDR3aa: CASSQEYRGVTDTQYF; CDR3nt: TGCGCCAGCAGCCAAGAGTACAGGGGAGTCACAGATACGCAGTATTTT
abundance: .; v_gene: TRBV5-4; len: 14; d_gene: TRBD1; j_gene: TRBJ1-2; CDR3aa: CASSTRTGGYGYTF; CDR3nt: TGTGCCAGCAGCACCCGGACAGGGGGCTATGGCTACACCTTC
abundance: few; v_gene: TRBV15; len: 14; d_gene: .; j_gene: TRBJ1-2; CDR3aa: CATSRDSTGYGYTF; CDR3nt: TGTGCCACCAGCAGAGATTCGACAGGCTATGGCTACACCTTC
abundance: .; v_gene: TRBV7-9; len: 11; d_gene: .; j_gene: TRBJ1-3; CDR3aa: CASSLTNTIYF; CDR3nt: TGTGCCAGCAGCTTAACTAACACCATATATTTT
abundance: .; v_gene: TRBV12-5; len: 12; d_gene: .; j_gene: TRBJ2-5; CDR3aa: CASGLFGETQYF; CDR3nt: TGTGCTAGTGGTTTGTTCGGGGAGACCCAGTACTTC
abundance: .; v_gene: TRBV29-1; len: 12; d_gene: TRBD1; j_gene: TRBJ2-7; CDR3aa: CSAGQGEGEQYF; CDR3nt: TGCAGCGCCGGACAGGGGGAGGGCGAGCAGTACTTC
abundance: .; v_gene: TRBV2; len: 14; d_gene: TRBD1; j_gene: TRBJ2-7; CDR3aa: CASNQRTGAVGQYF; CDR3nt: TGTGCCAGCAACCAGAGGACAGGGGCAGTTGGGCAGTACTTC
abundance: .; v_gene: TRBV7-2; len: 17; d_gene: TRBD2; j_gene: TRBJ2-2; CDR3aa: CASSPEVLAGDTGELFF; CDR3nt: TGTGCCAGCAGTCCCGAGGTGCTAGCGGGAGACACCGGGGAGCTGTTTTTT
abundance: .; v_gene: TRBV6-1; len: 14; d_gene: .; j_gene: TRBJ2-3; CDR3aa: CASKTIAPTDTQYF; CDR3nt: TGTGCCAGCAAAACCATAGCCCCCACAGATACGCAGTATTTT
abundance: .; v_gene: TRBV15; len: 13; d_gene: .; j_gene: TRBJ2-7; CDR3aa: CATSRDQRAEQYF; CDR3nt: TGTGCCACCAGCAGAGATCAGAGGGCCGAGCAGTACTTC
abundance: .; v_gene: TRBV29-1; len: 15; d_gene: TRBD2; j_gene: TRBJ2-1; CDR3aa: CSVRTTSGGYNEQFF; CDR3nt: TGCAGCGTCCGAACGACTAGCGGGGGTTACAATGAGCAGTTCTTC
abundance: .; v_gene: TRBV9; len: 16; d_gene: TRBD1; j_gene: TRBJ1-2; CDR3aa: CASSAPGRGLRYGYTF; CDR3nt: TGTGCCAGCAGCGCACCGGGAAGGGGGCTTCGGTATGGCTACACCTTC
abundance: .; v_gene: TRBV28; len: 15; d_gene: .; j_gene: TRBJ2-4; CDR3aa: CASCGGSLAKNIQYF; CDR3nt: TGTGCCTCCTGTGGGGGCTCCCTAGCCAAAAACATTCAGTACTTC
abundance: .; v_gene: TRBV5-1; len: 14; d_gene: .; j_gene: TRBJ1-3; CDR3aa: CASSLASSGNTIYF; CDR3nt: TGCGCCAGCAGCTTAGCTTCCTCTGGAAACACCATATATTTT
abundance: .; v_gene: TRBV27; len: 11; d_gene: .; j_gene: TRBJ2-7; CDR3aa: CASSTGYEQYF; CDR3nt: TGTGCCAGCAGTACAGGGTACGAGCAGTACTTC
abundance: .; v_gene: TRBV28; len: 14; d_gene: .; j_gene: TRBJ2-5; CDR3aa: CASSLTASAETQYF; CDR3nt: TGTGCCAGCAGTTTAACCGCTAGTGCGGAGACCCAGTACTTC
abundance: .; v_gene: TRBV7-9; len: 15; d_gene: TRBD2; j_gene: TRBJ2-5; CDR3aa: CASRLAGGPEETQYF; CDR3nt: TGTGCCAGCAGGTTAGCGGGAGGGCCGGAGGAGACCCAGTACTTC
abundance: .; v_gene: TRBV30; len: 16; d_gene: .; j_gene: TRBJ2-4; CDR3aa: CAWSGNWGGLSHIQYF; CDR3nt: TGTGCCTGGAGTGGGAATTGGGGGGGCCTTAGCCACATTCAGTACTTC
abundance: once; v_gene: TRBV30; len: 15; d_gene: .; j_gene: TRBJ1-2; CDR3aa: CAWSPNVRGAQGYTF; CDR3nt: TGTGCCTGGAGTCCCAACGTCCGGGGAGCCCAAGGCTACACCTTC
abundance: once; v_gene: TRBV2; len: 15; d_gene: TRBD2; j_gene: TRBJ2-3; CDR3aa: CASSIGAGVRDTQYF; CDR3nt: TGTGCCAGCAGTATAGGGGCGGGAGTGAGAGATACGCAGTATTTT
abundance: .; v_gene: TRBV5-1; len: 15; d_gene: TRBD1; j_gene: TRBJ1-1; CDR3aa: CASSLVQTGMTEAFF; CDR3nt: TGCGCCAGCAGCTTGGTGCAGACAGGGATGACTGAAGCTTTCTTT
abundance: .; v_gene: TRBV7-9; len: 14; d_gene: TRBD1; j_gene: TRBJ1-2; CDR3aa: CASSSRQGLYGYTF; CDR3nt: TGTGCCAGCAGCTCACGACAGGGACTCTATGGCTACACCTTC
abundance: .; v_gene: TRBV29-1; len: 11; d_gene: .; j_gene: TRBJ1-2; CDR3aa: CSVPRGGGYTF; CDR3nt: TGCAGCGTTCCCAGGGGTGGTGGCTACACCTTC
abundance: .; v_gene: TRBV5-4; len: 14; d_gene: TRBD1; j_gene: TRBJ2-7; CDR3aa: CASSLEQGAREQYF; CDR3nt: TGTGCCAGCAGCTTGGAACAGGGGGCACGGGAGCAGTACTTC
abundance: few; v_gene: TRBV29-1; len: 15; d_gene: .; j_gene: TRBJ2-3; CDR3aa: CSVRTWGVNGDTQYF; CDR3nt: TGCAGCGTTCGTACTTGGGGCGTTAACGGAGATACGCAGTATTTT
abundance: .; v_gene: TRBV5-1; len: 15; d_gene: .; j_gene: TRBJ2-4; CDR3aa: CASSLVSGAKNIQYF; CDR3nt: TGCGCCAGCAGCCTGGTATCGGGGGCCAAAAACATTCAGTACTTC
abundance: .; v_gene: TRBV30; len: 14; d_gene: .; j_gene: TRBJ1-5; CDR3aa: CAWSVGQGSQPQHF; CDR3nt: TGTGCCTGGAGTGTGGGGCAGGGAAGTCAGCCCCAGCATTTT
abundance: .; v_gene: TRBV4-1; len: 17; d_gene: TRBD2; j_gene: TRBJ2-7; CDR3aa: CASSQDSGTSASYEQYF; CDR3nt: TGCGCCAGCAGCCAAGATTCGGGGACTAGCGCAAGCTACGAGCAGTACTTC
abundance: .; v_gene: TRBV28; len: 15; d_gene: .; j_gene: TRBJ1-5; CDR3aa: CASEEERVGNQPQHF; CDR3nt: TGTGCCAGCGAAGAGGAGAGGGTAGGGAATCAGCCCCAGCATTTT
abundance: .; v_gene: TRBV5-1; len: 15; d_gene: .; j_gene: TRBJ1-3; CDR3aa: CASSLRGGSGNTIYF; CDR3nt: TGCGCCAGCAGCTTGCGGGGGGGCTCTGGAAACACCATATATTTT
abundance: .; v_gene: TRBV28; len: 14; d_gene: .; j_gene: TRBJ1-2; CDR3aa: CASSYPGVLGGYTF; CDR3nt: TGTGCCAGCAGTTACCCGGGGGTACTCGGCGGCTACACCTTC
abundance: .; v_gene: TRBV30; len: 17; d_gene: .; j_gene: TRBJ2-3; CDR3aa: CAWSGTDGRRGYDTQYF; CDR3nt: TGTGCCTGGAGTGGGACGGACGGGAGGAGGGGGTACGATACGCAGTATTTT
abundance: .; v_gene: TRBV6-6; len: 14; d_gene: TRBD1; j_gene: TRBJ2-7; CDR3aa: CASSQDRVYHEQYF; CDR3nt: TGTGCCAGCAGCCAGGACAGGGTATATCACGAGCAGTACTTC
abundance: .; v_gene: TRBV5-1; len: 18; d_gene: TRBD2; j_gene: TRBJ2-2; CDR3aa: CASSLVLAGGPGTGELFF; CDR3nt: TGCGCCAGCAGCTTGGTACTAGCGGGAGGGCCCGGCACCGGGGAGCTGTTTTTT
abundance: .; v_gene: TRBV25-1; len: 12; d_gene: .; j_gene: TRBJ1-2; CDR3aa: CASRGANYGYTF; CDR3nt: TGTGCCAGCAGAGGGGCGAACTATGGCTACACCTTC
abundance: .; v_gene: TRBV23-1; len: 11; d_gene: .; j_gene: TRBJ2-5; CDR3aa: CASEIQETQYF; CDR3nt: TGCGCGTCGGAGATCCAAGAGACCCAGTACTTC
abundance: .; v_gene: TRBV20-1; len: 11; d_gene: TRBD2; j_gene: TRBJ2-3; CDR3aa: CRVAGGDTQYF; CDR3nt: TGCAGGGTAGCGGGTGGGGATACGCAGTATTTT
abundance: .; v_gene: TRBV5-1; len: 11; d_gene: .; j_gene: TRBJ2-5; CDR3aa: CASSFAETQYF; CDR3nt: TGCGCCAGCAGCTTTGCGGAGACCCAGTACTTC
abundance: .; v_gene: TRBV5-1; len: 13; d_gene: .; j_gene: TRBJ1-4; CDR3aa: CASSLGGGEKLFF; CDR3nt: TGCGCCAGCAGCTTGGGCGGTGGGGAAAAACTGTTTTTT
abundance: .; v_gene: TRBV28; len: 15; d_gene: .; j_gene: TRBJ1-3; CDR3aa: CASSRRPFSGNTIYF; CDR3nt: TGTGCCAGCAGTCGGAGACCGTTCTCTGGAAACACCATATATTTT
abundance: once; v_gene: TRBV28; len: 12; d_gene: .; j_gene: TRBJ1-1; CDR3aa: CASSSGSVEAFF; CDR3nt: TGTGCCAGCAGTTCAGGGTCTGTTGAAGCTTTCTTT
abundance: .; v_gene: TRBV14; len: 15; d_gene: TRBD2; j_gene: TRBJ2-1; CDR3aa: CASSQDISGMVEQFF; CDR3nt: TGTGCCAGCAGCCAAGATATAAGCGGGATGGTTGAGCAGTTCTTC
abundance: .; v_gene: TRBV13; len: 15; d_gene: TRBD1; j_gene: TRBJ1-4; CDR3aa: CASSVRGQRNEKLFF; CDR3nt: TGTGCCAGCAGCGTGCGGGGACAGCGTAATGAAAAACTGTTTTTT
abundance: .; v_gene: TRBV5-1; len: 17; d_gene: TRBD1; j_gene: TRBJ2-7; CDR3aa: CASSFDLYRDRGRGQYF; CDR3nt: TGCGCCAGCAGCTTCGACCTATACCGGGACAGAGGACGAGGGCAGTACTTC
abundance: .; v_gene: TRBV11-2; len: 15; d_gene: TRBD2; j_gene: TRBJ2-5; CDR3aa: CASSFSAGAVETQYF; CDR3nt: TGTGCCAGCAGCTTCTCTGCGGGAGCGGTGGAGACCCAGTACTTC
abundance: once; v_gene: TRBV12-5; len: 15; d_gene: .; j_gene: TRBJ1-1; CDR3aa: CASGLSLGGNTEAFF; CDR3nt: TGTGCTAGTGGTCTCTCCTTAGGAGGGAACACTGAAGCTTTCTTT
abundance: once; v_gene: TRBV5-4; len: 14; d_gene: .; j_gene: TRBJ2-5; CDR3aa: CASSPRGRQETQYF; CDR3nt: TGTGCCAGCAGCCCCCGGGGGAGGCAAGAGACCCAGTACTTC
abundance: .; v_gene: TRBV7-9; len: 14; d_gene: TRBD1; j_gene: TRBJ1-2; CDR3aa: CAGGTEEANYGYTF; CDR3nt: TGTGCCGGGGGGACAGAGGAAGCTAACTATGGCTACACCTTC
abundance: .; v_gene: TRBV27; len: 18; d_gene: TRBD2; j_gene: TRBJ2-2; CDR3aa: CASSFIPLASGRTGELFF; CDR3nt: TGTGCCAGCAGTTTCATCCCCCTCGCTAGCGGGAGGACCGGGGAGCTGTTTTTT
abundance: .; v_gene: TRBV7-9; len: 11; d_gene: .; j_gene: TRBJ2-1; CDR3aa: CASSVDNEQFF; CDR3nt: TGTGCCTCCTCCGTCGACAATGAGCAGTTCTTC
abundance: once; v_gene: TRBV30; len: 15; d_gene: TRBD1; j_gene: TRBJ1-3; CDR3aa: CAWSGQFISGNTIYF; CDR3nt: TGTGCCTGGTCGGGACAGTTCATCTCTGGAAACACCATATATTTT